Given below is one TCR beta chain in context. This entry is derived from a study of control samples from healthy donors and cancer patients. Assay: immunoSEQ multiplex PCR; the TCRdb copy retains only in-frame clones and omits some. The sample contains about 60,000 clones, about nine tenths of which appear only once. Trimming at V came to 5 bases and at J to 0 bases, leaving 7 bases not matched to a gene. CDR1 is SGHVS, CDR2 FNYEAQ, per germline. This CDR3 comprises 18 residues. The TCR was taken from a woman aged 45 to 65 with colorectal cancer. What was sequenced was PBMCs. The rearrangement joins TRBV7-6 to TRBJ2-2; 12 positions match TRBD2. CDR3 sequence: CASSPPSGRVPNTGELFF. The CDR3 coding sequence is TGTGCCAGCAGCCCCCCTAGCGGGAGGGTCCCGAACACCGGGGAGCTGTTTTTT. The full variable domain, its missing parts supplied by reference TRBV7-6 and TRBJ2-2, is GAGVSQSPRYKVTKRGQDVALRCDPISGHVSLYWYRQALGQGPEFLTYFNYEAQQDKSGLPNDRFSAERPEGSISTLTIQRTEQRDSAMYRCASSPPSGRVPNTGELFFGEGSRLTVL.